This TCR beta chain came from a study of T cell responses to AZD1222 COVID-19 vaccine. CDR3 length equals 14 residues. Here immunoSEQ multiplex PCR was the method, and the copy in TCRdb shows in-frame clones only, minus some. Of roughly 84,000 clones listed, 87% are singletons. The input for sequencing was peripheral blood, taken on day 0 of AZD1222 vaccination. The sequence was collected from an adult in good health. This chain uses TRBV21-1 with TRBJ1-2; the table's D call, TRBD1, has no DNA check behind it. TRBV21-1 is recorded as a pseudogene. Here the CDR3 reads CASSKEGTAYGYTF. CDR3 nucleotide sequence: TGTGCCAGCAGCAAAGAAGGGACAGCCTATGGCTACACCTTC.